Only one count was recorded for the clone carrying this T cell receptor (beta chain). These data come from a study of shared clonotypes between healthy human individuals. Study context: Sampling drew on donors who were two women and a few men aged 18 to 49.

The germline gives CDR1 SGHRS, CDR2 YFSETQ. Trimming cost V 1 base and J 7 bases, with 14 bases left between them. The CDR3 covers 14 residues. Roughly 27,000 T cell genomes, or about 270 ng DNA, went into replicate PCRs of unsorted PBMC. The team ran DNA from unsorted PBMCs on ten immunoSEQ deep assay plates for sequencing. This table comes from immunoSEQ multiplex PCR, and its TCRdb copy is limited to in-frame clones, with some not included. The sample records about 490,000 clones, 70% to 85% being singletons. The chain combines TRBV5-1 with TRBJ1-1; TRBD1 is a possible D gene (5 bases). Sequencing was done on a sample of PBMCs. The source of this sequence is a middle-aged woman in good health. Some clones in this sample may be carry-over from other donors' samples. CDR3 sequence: CASSLTRTSYEAFF. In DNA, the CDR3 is TGCGCCAGCAGCTTGACCCGGACAAGTTATGAAGCTTTCTTT.